This T cell receptor gamma chain was sequenced for a study of human gamma delta and Vdelta1 T cells. TCRdb reapplied CATT to the PCR reads. The repertoire consists of 2,500 to 3,500 gamma-chain clones, with about 5.2% occurring once and the leading ten covering 13%. This clone is classed as medium-sized. A much more abundant neighbour one base away suggests this may be a read error. This CDR3 has 10 amino acids. Germline assignment: CDR1 EGSNGY and CDR2 YDSYNSKV. J lost 8 bases, V lost 3 bases, and 1 base had no gene match. The chain recombines TRGV2 with TRGJ1 or TRGJ2. Specimen: naive CD27+ Vdelta1 gamma-delta T cells from blood. The clonotype comes from a human donor in good health. The CDR3 protein is CATWDNKKLF. The CDR3 DNA follows: TGTGCCACCTGGGACAATAAGAAACTCTTT.